The sample holds a few counts of the clone carrying this T cell receptor beta chain. Method: immunoSEQ multiplex PCR; TCRdb's copy keeps in-frame clones and lacks some. Of roughly 93,000 clones listed, less than 85% are singletons. This entry belongs to a study of OX40 agonist ivuxolimab in advanced cancers. Study background: Age averaged around 60 years (range roughly 20 to 90), and about 86% were male.

CDR3 length equals 15 residues. The germline CDR1 and CDR2 sequences are SGDLS and YYNGEE. The V gene lost 0 bases and the J gene lost 0 bases, with 9 bases spanning the gap. The source was CD4+ or CD8+ T cells sorted from blood, collected in a trial of the OX40 agonist ivuxolimab. V and J are TRBV9 and TRBJ1-2; possibly TRBD1 for D (5 bases). This sequence originates from an adult with an advanced solid tumor such as melanoma, head and neck, liver or kidney cancer. CDR3 nucleotide sequence: TGTGCCAGCAGCGTAGGACAGCGAGCTAACTATGGCTACACCTTC. Encoded protein: CASSVGQRANYGYTF.